A selection of T cell receptor beta chains follows, all from one sample in a study of T cell responses to AZD1222 COVID-19 vaccine. Produced via immunoSEQ multiplex PCR; TCRdb's table is partial and in-frame only. The sample records around 150,000 clones, more than 85% being singletons. The sample was peripheral blood, taken 28 days after the second AZD1222 dose. The receptors were gathered from an adult who received the AZD1222 COVID-19 vaccine. Each CDR3 is given with its conserved first and last residue.

V: TRBV9
CDR3: CASSVVSTSGAPYNEQFF

V: TRBV5-4
CDR3: CASSDRTVGELFF

V: TRBV5-1
CDR3: CASSLGQTGQGAISYEQYF

V: TRBV7-3
CDR3: CASSATGTGDSPLHF

V: TRBV5-1
CDR3: CASSLGGTAYGYTF

V: TRBV27
CDR3: CASSLSLGNTEAFF

V: TRBV5-4
CDR3: CASSLENREEAFF

V: TRBV19
CDR3: CASSIPGGGTQYF

V: TRBV29-1
CDR3: CSVGSGPSGNTIYF

V: TRBV11-3
CDR3: CASAPARSSYEQYF

V: TRBV19
CDR3: CASSESTVPYEQYF

V: TRBV10-1
CDR3: CASRKRENTEAFF

V: TRBV5-4
CDR3: CASSLDSSSYEQYF

V: TRBV28
CDR3: CASNSRGDSPLHF

V: TRBV5-6
CDR3: CASSSRLAGQETQYF

V: TRBV19
CDR3: CASSIGLADYEQYF

V: TRBV19
CDR3: CASSLGYYGEQYF

V: TRBV2
CDR3: CASTLSSAARGTDTQYF

V: TRBV11-2
CDR3: CASSLDGQGGQPQHF

V: TRBV7-2
CDR3: CASSLSGRAPDTQYF

V: TRBV14
CDR3: CASSQSQGAGTQYF

V: TRBV2
CDR3: CATRQGALDSTQYF

V: TRBV6-4
CDR3: CASSFRPRTGELFF

V: TRBV10-1
CDR3: CASGDGAANEKLFF

V: TRBV5-1
CDR3: CASRVTVVTNEKLFF

V: TRBV7-9
CDR3: CASSLGAPVTGELFF

V: TRBV19
CDR3: CASTSRQDGPGNTIYF

V: TRBV2
CDR3: CASRTMTKSEKLFF

V: TRBV19
CDR3: CASRKWGQGDDQPQHF

V: TRBV30
CDR3: CAWSLRTGSFNNSPLHF

V: TRBV7-9
CDR3: CASVSVFRMNEQFF